What follows describes a single T cell receptor (beta chain). This clonotype is identified as large (0.1 to 1%). There is no known antigen for this receptor. No clone much larger than this one lies a single base away; base qualities are absent. This specimen's treatment or condition label, per the study, means: roughly 10-day PBMC culture with coronavirus spike peptide pools or control peptides (ViraFEST assay). The ViraFEST assay was used in the study, in which antigen-specific T cells were expanded with peptide pools and expanded clonotypes were subsequently identified by TCR sequencing. The convalescent patients' positive SARS-CoV-2 PCR tests fell between March and December 2020, which was before the Alpha, Beta and Delta variants emerged in the United States. Each well held approximately 2 million PBMCs cultured in IMDM containing roughly 5% human AB serum and around 10 IU/ml IL-2, with around 9.2 ug/ml peptide pools added. Half of the culture medium was replaced with fresh IL-2-containing medium on days 3 and 7. After approximately 10 days of culture, CD4+ T cells were isolated by negative selection using the EasySep CD4+ T cell isolation kit. Ficoll-Paque Plus gradient centrifugation was used to isolate PBMCs from whole blood, and the isolated PBMCs were then either used fresh or cryopreserved at -140C. Triplicate wells were generally used for each culture condition.

This entry belongs to a study of vaccination and CD4 T cells after COVID-19 (dated 2022 in TCRdb). A note on the overall study: SARS-CoV-2 positivity had been established in the convalescent patients by nasal swab PCR, and mild disease was recorded in roughly 9 of these patients and severe disease in one. In control cultures, a CEFX viral epitope pool was used as positive control, an HIV-1 Nef peptide pool was used as negative control, or no peptide was added. In the convalescent cohort there were six males and four females, among whom were two Hispanic individuals, seven Caucasians, two Asians and one multiracial person. The time from the second vaccine dose to post-vaccine blood sampling had a median of around 72 days and ranged from about 12 to 241 days. The spike-specific CD4+ TCR repertoire was compared before and after mRNA vaccination in 10 COVID-19 convalescent patients and a few infection-naive healthy vaccine recipients. Two doses of either the Pfizer-BioNTech BNT162b2 vaccine (n=8) or the Moderna mRNA-1273 vaccine (n=2) were administered to participants. Post-COVID blood samples from convalescent patients were collected a median of about 110 days after diagnosis, with a range of roughly 35 to 161 days. For stimulating the cultures, overlapping spike peptide pools were used, derived from SARS-CoV-2 as well as from the common cold coronaviruses HCoV-NL63, HCoV-OC43 and HCoV-229E. The full study reports these points: Among convalescent patients, a median about 86% of the SARS-CoV-2-reactive clones seen after vaccination appeared only after vaccination, which suggests priming specific to the vaccine. The number of convalescent patients in the study was relatively small, and the study did not examine early timepoints following natural infection. The median count of SARS-CoV-2-reactive clonotypes went up from around 20 after infection to 30 to 40 after vaccination, although the change was not significant. Of the vaccine-specific clones found in convalescent patients, nearly all (304 of 307) were mono-reactive for SARS-CoV-2 spike instead of being cross-reactive with common cold coronaviruses.

The CDR3 spans 17 residues, from the cysteine through the phenylalanine. This entry keeps only the CDR3 DNA: 51 bases, framed from base 1. CDR1 and CDR2 (LNHDA, SQIVND) derive from the germline V gene (reference sequence). V gives up 1 base and J gives up 1 base, and the segment between their germline ends measures 11 bases. Receptor amplification or capture employed PCR. DNA from cultured CD4+ T cells was subjected to TCR sequencing with the Oncomine TCR Beta short-read assay at the Johns Hopkins FTIC core. The QIAamp micro DNA kit was used to extract genomic DNA from the cultured CD4+ T cells. Oncomine TCR Beta libraries from cultured CD4+ T cells were pooled using unique dual indexes and sequenced on an Illumina iSeq 100. The authors' pipeline ran thus. Non-productive sequences were filtered out, and CDR3s that did not start with C, did not end with F or W, or were shorter than 7 amino acids were discarded. The MANAFEST web application identified antigen-specific clonotypes by comparing peptide-stimulated wells against reference wells and other culture wells. For a clone to be called positive, the clone needed an FDR below 0.05, an odds ratio above 5, and a productive frequency above 0.1% in at least two of three replicate wells. Cross-reactive clonotypes were defined as significantly expanded in both SARS-CoV-2 spike wells and at least one common cold coronavirus spike condition. Similarity between CDR3 sequences was evaluated in R version 3.6.1 using Levenshtein distances (stringdist) and unrooted phylogenetic trees (ape). Using fastp at Q25 and MiXCR, TCRdb reprocessed the public reads and kept productive beta chains. Each record represents a unique CDR3 protein, reported with the most common genes and DNA among its rows. TCRdb, not the authors, supplied the V and J calls. The sample table holds some 10,000 distinct CDR3 sequences, of which approximately 60% were seen once. The ten largest make up 30% to 35% of the sample.

The sequenced sample was CD4+ T cells from blood, cultured in vitro. The clonotype was recovered from a human donor who had recovered from COVID-19. The sequence links TRBV19 to TRBJ1-6, with no reliable assignment of the D segment. The CDR3 region has the sequence CASSIAGLGSYNSPLHF. The DNA is as follows: TGTGCCAGTAGTATAGCCGGTCTAGGGTCCTATAATTCACCCCTCCACTTT.